Here is one T cell receptor (beta chain) with its context. Using its own MiXCR run on the 5' RACE reads, TCRdb lists one record per CDR3 protein. The table shows roughly 39,000 distinct CDR3 sequences, with roughly 8.2% occurring only once. The data were taken from a study of chronic HIV infection and antiretroviral therapy. Trimming stripped 7 bases from V and 5 bases from J, with 13 bases between. This CDR3 spans 12 amino acids. Germline lookup yields CDR1 SQVTM and CDR2 ANQGSEA. Sequenced input: peripheral blood. The receptor was derived from an adult who had HIV and had not received antiretroviral therapy, or was an uninfected healthy control (not recorded which). The rearrangement uses TRBV29-1 and TRBJ2-3, with D maybe TRBD1 (8 bases). The CDR3: CSADREGDTQYF. DNA for the CDR3: TGCAGCGCGGACAGGGAGGGAGATACGCAGTATTTT.